This TCR beta chain was sequenced in a study of cytomegalovirus exposure and HLA in healthy donors. Whole-study findings and limits: With later analysis, a missense DCLRE1C variant became linked to TCR beta V- and J-gene trimming.

13 Jbeta primers and 60 Vbeta primers were used for the PCR. TCRdb's copy holds only in-frame clones and misses some; the assay was immunoSEQ multiplex PCR. The sample records 250,000 to 350,000 clones, 80% being singletons. Comments on this clone: Its antigen is unidentified.

The CDR3 length is 16 residues. V lost 3 bases and J lost 7; bases outside the gene matches: 8. The germline V gene has CDR1 MNHEY and CDR2 SMNVEV (reference sequence). The TCR comes from a girl aged 2-10 years in good health and CMV-seronegative. The rearrangement uses TRBV27 and TRBJ2-2; 10 positions agree with TRBD1. The specimen sequenced was PBMCs. As DNA, the CDR3 is TGTGCCAGCAGTTTTAGAGGGACAGGGGTGAACGGGGAGCTGTTTTTT. The encoded protein is CASSFRGTGVNGELFF.